The clone carrying this TCR beta chain turned up a few times. Its antigen is not known. Generation of TCR beta libraries employed quantitative 5'-RACE incorporating molecular barcodes. MiXCR, applied by TCRdb to the 5' RACE reads, yields one record per CDR3 protein. The data show roughly 400,000 distinct CDR3 sequences, around 22% seen once. This entry comes from a study of CD8 T cells in ankylosing spondylitis. Whole-study findings and limits: The clones that were linked to disease were reported to be significantly enriched in matched synovial fluid samples from ankylosing spondylitis patients. Characteristic of ankylosing spondylitis blood, it appeared, was a TCR beta motif comprising several highly homologous variants. Earlier reports found some motif variants in synovial fluid and blood in reactive arthritis. The authors found the disease-linked clones to be CD8+ and relatively rare in peripheral blood.

Trimming pared 4 bases from V and 0 bases from J, leaving 8 bases between. The CDR3 consists of 14 residues. Germline lookup yields CDR1 SGDLS and CDR2 YYNGEE. This TCR was sampled from a male donor with ankylosing spondylitis. The specimen sequenced was blood, either unsorted or a sorted T cell fraction (not recorded which). The chain couples TRBV9 to TRBJ1-3; no definite D call. The chain's CDR3 is CASSPPVSGNTIYF. In DNA, the CDR3 is TGTGCCAGCAGCCCCCCGGTCTCTGGAAACACCATATATTTT.